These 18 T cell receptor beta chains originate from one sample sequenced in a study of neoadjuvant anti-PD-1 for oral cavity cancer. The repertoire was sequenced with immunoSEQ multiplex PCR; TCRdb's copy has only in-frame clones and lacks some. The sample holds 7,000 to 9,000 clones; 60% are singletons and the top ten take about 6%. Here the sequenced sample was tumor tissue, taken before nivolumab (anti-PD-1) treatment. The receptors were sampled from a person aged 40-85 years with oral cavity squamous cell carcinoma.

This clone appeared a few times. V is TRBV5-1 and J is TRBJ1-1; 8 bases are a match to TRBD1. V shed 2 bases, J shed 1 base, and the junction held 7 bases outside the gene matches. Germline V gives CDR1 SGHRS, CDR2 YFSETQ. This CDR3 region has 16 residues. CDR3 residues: CASSFAHRGKNTEAFF. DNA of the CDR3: TGCGCCAGCAGCTTTGCCCACAGGGGGAAGAACACTGAAGCTTTCTTT.

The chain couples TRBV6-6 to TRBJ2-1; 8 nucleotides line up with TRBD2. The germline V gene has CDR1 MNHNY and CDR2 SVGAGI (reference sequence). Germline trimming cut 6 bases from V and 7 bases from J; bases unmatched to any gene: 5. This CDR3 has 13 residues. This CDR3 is CASRRGGPNEQFF. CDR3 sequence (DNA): TGTGCCAGCAGACGGGGGGGGCCTAATGAGCAGTTCTTC.

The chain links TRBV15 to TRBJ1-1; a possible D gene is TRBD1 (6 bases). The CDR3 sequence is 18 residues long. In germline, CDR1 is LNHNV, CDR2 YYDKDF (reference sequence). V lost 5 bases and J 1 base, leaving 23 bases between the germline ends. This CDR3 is CATSERRGYRDRNTEAFF. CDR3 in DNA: TGTGCCACCAGCGAGAGGAGGGGGTACAGGGATAGGAACACTGAAGCTTTCTTT.

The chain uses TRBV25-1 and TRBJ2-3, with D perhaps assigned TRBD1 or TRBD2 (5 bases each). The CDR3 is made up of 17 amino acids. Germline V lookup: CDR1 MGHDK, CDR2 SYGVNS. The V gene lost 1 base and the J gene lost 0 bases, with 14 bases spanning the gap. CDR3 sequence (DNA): TGTGCCAGCAGTGAATCCGGGGCCCGAGTTAGCACAGATACGCAGTATTTT. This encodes CASSESGARVSTDTQYF.

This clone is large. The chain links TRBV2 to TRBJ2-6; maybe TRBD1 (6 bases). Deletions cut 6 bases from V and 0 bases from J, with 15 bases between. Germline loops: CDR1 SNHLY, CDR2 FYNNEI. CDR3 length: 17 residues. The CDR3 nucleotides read TGTGCCAGCAGGTGGGACATCTATAGCTCTGGGGCCAACGTCCTGACTTTC. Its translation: CASRWDIYSSGANVLTF.

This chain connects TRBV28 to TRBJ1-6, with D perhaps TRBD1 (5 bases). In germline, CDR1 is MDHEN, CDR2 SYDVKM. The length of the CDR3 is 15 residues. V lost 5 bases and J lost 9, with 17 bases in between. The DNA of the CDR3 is TGTGCCAGCAGTCCATGGACAACGGGGCTTTCACCCCTCCACTTT. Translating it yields CASSPWTTGLSPLHF.

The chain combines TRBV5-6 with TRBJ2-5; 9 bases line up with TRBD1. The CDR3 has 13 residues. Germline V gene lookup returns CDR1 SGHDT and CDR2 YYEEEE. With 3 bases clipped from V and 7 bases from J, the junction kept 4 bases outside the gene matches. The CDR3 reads CASSSPDRGTQYF. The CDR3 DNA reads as TGTGCCAGCAGCTCTCCGGACAGGGGGACCCAGTACTTC. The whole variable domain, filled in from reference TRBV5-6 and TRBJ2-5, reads DAGVTQSPTHLIKTRGQQVTLRCSPKSGHDTVSWYQQALGQGPQFIFQYYEEEERQRGNFPDRFSGHQFPNYSSELNVNALLLGDSALYLCASSSPDRGTQYFGPGTRLLVL.

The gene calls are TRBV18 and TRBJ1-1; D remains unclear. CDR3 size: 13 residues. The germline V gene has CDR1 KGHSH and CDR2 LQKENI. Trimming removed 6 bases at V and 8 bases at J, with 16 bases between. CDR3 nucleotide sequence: TGTGCCAGCTCCCCTTCAGTGTATCAAGAAGCTTTCTTT. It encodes CASSPSVYQEAFF.

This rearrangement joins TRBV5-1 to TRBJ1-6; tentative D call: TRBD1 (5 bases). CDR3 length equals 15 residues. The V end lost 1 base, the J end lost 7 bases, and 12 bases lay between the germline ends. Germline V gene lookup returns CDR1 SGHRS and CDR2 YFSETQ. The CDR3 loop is CASSLSRASNSPLHF. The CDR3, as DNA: TGCGCCAGCAGCTTGTCCAGGGCGAGCAATTCACCCCTCCACTTT.

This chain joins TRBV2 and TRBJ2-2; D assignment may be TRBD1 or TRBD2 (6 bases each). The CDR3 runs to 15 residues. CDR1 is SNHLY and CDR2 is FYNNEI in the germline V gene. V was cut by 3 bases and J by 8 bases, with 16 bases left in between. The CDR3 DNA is TGTGCCAGCAGTGAGGCCTCGGGGGCGTCGGGGGAGCTGTTTTTT. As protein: CASSEASGASGELFF. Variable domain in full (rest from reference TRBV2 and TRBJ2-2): EPEVTQTPSHQVTQMGQEVILRCVPISNHLYFYWYRQILGQKVEFLVSFYNNEISEKSEIFDDQFSVERPDGSNFTLKIRSTKLEDSAMYFCASSEASGASGELFFGEGSRLTVL.

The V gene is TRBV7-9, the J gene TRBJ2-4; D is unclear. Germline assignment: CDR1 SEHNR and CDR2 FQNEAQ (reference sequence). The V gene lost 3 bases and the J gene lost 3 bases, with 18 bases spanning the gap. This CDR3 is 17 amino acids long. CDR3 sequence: CASSLVLVMGIKNIQYF. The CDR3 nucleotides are TGTGCCAGCAGCTTGGTCCTCGTTATGGGAATCAAAAACATTCAGTACTTC.

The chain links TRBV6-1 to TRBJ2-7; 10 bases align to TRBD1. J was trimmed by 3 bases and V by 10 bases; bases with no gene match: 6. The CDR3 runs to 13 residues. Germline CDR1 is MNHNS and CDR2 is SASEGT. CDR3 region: CATKDRGGYEQYF. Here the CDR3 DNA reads TGTGCCACCAAGGACAGGGGGGGCTACGAGCAGTACTTC.

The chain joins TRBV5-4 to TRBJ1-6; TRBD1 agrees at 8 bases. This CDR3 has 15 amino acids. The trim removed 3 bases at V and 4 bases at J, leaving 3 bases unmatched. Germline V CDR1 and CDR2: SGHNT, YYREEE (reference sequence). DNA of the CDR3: TGTGCCAGCAGCTCCTACAGGGGGTATAATTCACCCCTCCACTTT. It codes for CASSSYRGYNSPLHF.

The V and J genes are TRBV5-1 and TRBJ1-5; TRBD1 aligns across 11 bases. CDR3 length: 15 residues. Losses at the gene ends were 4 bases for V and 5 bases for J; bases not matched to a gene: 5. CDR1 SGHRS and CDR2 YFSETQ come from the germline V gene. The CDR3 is CASSPGQGGDQPQHF. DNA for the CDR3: TGCGCCAGCAGCCCGGGACAGGGGGGGGATCAGCCCCAGCATTTT.

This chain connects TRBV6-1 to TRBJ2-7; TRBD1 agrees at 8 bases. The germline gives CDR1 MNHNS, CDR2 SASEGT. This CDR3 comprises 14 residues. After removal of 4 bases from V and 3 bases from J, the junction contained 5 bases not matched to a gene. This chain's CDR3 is CASSARDRSYEQYF. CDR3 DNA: TGTGCCAGCAGTGCCCGGGACAGGAGCTACGAGCAGTACTTC.

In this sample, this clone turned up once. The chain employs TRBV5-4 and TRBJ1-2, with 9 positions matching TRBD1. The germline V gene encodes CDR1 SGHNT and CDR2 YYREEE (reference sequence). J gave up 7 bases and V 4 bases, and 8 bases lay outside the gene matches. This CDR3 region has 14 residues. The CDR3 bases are TGTGCCAGCAGCCTTATCCGACAGGGGGGTGGCTACACCTTC. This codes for CASSLIRQGGGYTF.

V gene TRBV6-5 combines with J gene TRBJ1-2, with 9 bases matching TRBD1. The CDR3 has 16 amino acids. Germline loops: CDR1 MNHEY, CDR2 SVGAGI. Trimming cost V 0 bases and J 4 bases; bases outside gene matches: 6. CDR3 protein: CASSYSGQGSLYGYTF. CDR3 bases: TGTGCCAGCAGTTACTCGGGACAGGGTTCTCTCTATGGCTACACCTTC.

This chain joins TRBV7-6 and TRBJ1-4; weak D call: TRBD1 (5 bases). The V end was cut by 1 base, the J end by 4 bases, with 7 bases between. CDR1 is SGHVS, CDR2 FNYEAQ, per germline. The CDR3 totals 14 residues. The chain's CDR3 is CASSLGQHNEKLFF. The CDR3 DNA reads TGTGCCAGCAGCTTAGGACAGCATAATGAAAAACTGTTTTTT.